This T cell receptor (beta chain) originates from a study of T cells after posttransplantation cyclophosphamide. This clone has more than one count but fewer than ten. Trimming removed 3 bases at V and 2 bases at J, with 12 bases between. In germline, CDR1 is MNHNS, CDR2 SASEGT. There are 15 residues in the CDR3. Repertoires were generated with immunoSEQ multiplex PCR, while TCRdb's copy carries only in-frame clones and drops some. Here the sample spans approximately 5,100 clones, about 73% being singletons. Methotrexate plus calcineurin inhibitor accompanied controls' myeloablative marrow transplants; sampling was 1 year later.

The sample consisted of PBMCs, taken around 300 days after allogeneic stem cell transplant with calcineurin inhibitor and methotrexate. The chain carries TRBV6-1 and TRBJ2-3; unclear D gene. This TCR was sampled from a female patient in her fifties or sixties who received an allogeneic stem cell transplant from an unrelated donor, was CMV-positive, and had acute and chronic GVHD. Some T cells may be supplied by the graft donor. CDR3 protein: CASSERGLYTDTQYF. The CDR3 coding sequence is TGTGCCAGCAGTGAGCGCGGTCTATACACAGATACGCAGTATTTT.